This T cell receptor beta chain was observed in a study of shared clonotypes between healthy human individuals. V lost 8 bases to trimming and J lost 2 bases, with 16 bases between them. The length of the CDR3 is 14 residues. The V gene's germline CDR1 is WNHNN and CDR2 SYGVQD (reference sequence). Data came from immunoSEQ multiplex PCR; TCRdb stores just in-frame clones and leaves some out. In the table there are 650,000 to 750,000 clones, 72% of which are singletons. V is TRBV10-1 and J is TRBJ2-7; D unresolved. Source material: memory CD4+ T cells sorted from blood. Subset defined: CD45RA-negative fraction. The receptor's source is a woman younger than 45 in good health. The CDR3 sequence is CASEINPAPYEQYF. CDR3 bases: TGCGCCAGCGAAATCAATCCTGCTCCCTACGAGCAGTACTTC.